This T cell receptor beta chain appears in the sequencing data of a study of T cells after yellow fever vaccination. About the research overall: The authors prepared low-cell-number fractions using SMART-Seq v4 Ultra Low Input. Points from the study as a whole: Abundant clonotypes from the bulk population could have been carried over as contaminants into FACS-sorted repertoires. The booster saw the reappearance of most primary-vaccination clones (around 95% CD4, 88% CD8).

Template-switching 5'RACE yielded the TCR cDNA; a universal primer site and UMIs were added in the process. TCRdb re-called the 5' RACE reads with MiXCR, one entry per CDR3 protein. The sample holds some 500,000 distinct CDR3 sequences, about 13% seen once. The CDR3 contains 15 residues. Germline-derived CDR1 and CDR2 are SGDLS and YYNGEE. V shed 0 bases and J shed 2 bases, with 11 bases lying between them. About this clonotype: What it binds is not known.

This clonotype originated in a young man who received the YFV17D yellow fever vaccine. This rearrangement joins TRBV9 to TRBJ2-5; D is perhaps TRBD2 (7 bases). The sample in question was PBMCs, obtained on the day of the yellow fever booster vaccination. This chain's CDR3 is CASSVGGGQQETQYF. The CDR3 nucleotides are TGTGCCAGCAGCGTAGGGGGGGGGCAACAAGAGACCCAGTACTTC.